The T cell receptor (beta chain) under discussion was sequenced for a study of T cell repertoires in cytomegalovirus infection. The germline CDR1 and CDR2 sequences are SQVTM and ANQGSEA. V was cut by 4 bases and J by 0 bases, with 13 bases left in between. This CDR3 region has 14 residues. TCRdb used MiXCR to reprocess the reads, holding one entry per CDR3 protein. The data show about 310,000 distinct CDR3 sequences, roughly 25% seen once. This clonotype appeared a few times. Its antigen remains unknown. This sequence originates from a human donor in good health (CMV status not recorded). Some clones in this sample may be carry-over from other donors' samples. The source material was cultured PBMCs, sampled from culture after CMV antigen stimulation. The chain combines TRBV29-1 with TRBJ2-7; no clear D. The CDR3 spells CSVVPQPGSYEQYF. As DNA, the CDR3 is TGCAGCGTTGTGCCCCAACCGGGCTCCTACGAGCAGTACTTC.